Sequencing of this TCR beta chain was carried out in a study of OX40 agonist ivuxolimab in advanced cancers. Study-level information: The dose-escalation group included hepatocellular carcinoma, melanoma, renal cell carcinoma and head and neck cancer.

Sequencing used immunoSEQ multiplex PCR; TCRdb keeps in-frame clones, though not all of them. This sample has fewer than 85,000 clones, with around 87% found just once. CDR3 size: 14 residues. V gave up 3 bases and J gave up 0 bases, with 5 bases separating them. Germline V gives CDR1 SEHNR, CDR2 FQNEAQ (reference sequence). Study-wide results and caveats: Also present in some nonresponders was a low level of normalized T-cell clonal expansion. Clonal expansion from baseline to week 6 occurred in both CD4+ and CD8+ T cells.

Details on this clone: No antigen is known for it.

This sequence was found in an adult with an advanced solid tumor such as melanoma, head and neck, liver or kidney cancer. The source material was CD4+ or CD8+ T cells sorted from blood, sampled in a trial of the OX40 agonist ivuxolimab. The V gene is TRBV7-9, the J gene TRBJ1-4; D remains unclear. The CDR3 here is CASSFIATNEKLFF. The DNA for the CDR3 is TGTGCCAGCAGCTTCATAGCAACTAATGAAAAACTGTTTTTT.